Listed here are 26 T cell receptor beta chains from one sample, sequenced in a study of T cell changes during pregnancy in multiple sclerosis. Generated by immunoSEQ multiplex PCR, the TCRdb table keeps only in-frame clones and is missing some. The sample carries over 65,000 clones, just over 90% recorded once. The sequenced sample was peripheral blood, obtained in the first trimester of pregnancy. Receptors were obtained from a female donor with multiple sclerosis, enrolled in a pregnancy study.

The chain combines TRBV7-2 with TRBJ2-5; D is undetermined. Trimming took 9 bases from V and 1 from J, leaving 18 bases between them. Germline V gene lookup returns CDR1 SGHTA and CDR2 FQGNSA. CDR3 length: 15 amino acids. CDR3 nucleotide sequence: TGTGCCAGTAGTACCGGGTCGAGCCCCCAAGAGACCCAGTACTTC. Its protein product is CASSTGSSPQETQYF. The full variable domain, rest sourced from reference TRBV7-2 and TRBJ2-5, is GAGVSQSPSNKVTEKGKDVELRCDPISGHTALYWYRQSLGQGLEFLIYFQGNSAPDKSGLPSDRFSAERTGGSVSTLTIQRTQQEDSAVYLCASSTGSSPQETQYFGPGTRLLVL.

The chain is built from TRBV5-1 and TRBJ2-6; maybe TRBD1 (6 bases). CDR1 and CDR2 from the germline V gene are SGHRS and YFSETQ. The V end was cut by 6 bases, the J end by 3 bases, with 13 bases between. The CDR3 has 15 amino acids. The CDR3 sequence is CASTKQGNGANVLTF. The CDR3 bases are TGCGCCAGCACCAAACAGGGAAATGGGGCCAACGTCCTGACTTTC.

This chain joins TRBV11-3 and TRBJ2-3; TRBD2 matches 11 bases. With V trimmed by 4 bases and J by 5 bases, 8 bases remained unmatched. CDR3 length: 16 residues. Germline lookup yields CDR1 SGHNT and CDR2 YENEEA. CDR3 coding DNA: TGTGCCAGCAGCTCGATAGCGGGAGGGGATCAAGATACGCAGTATTTT. This gives the protein CASSSIAGGDQDTQYF. The full variable domain, in which reference TRBV11-3 and TRBJ2-3 provide the parts outside the CDR3, is EAGVVQSPRYKIIEKKQPVAFWCNPISGHNTLYWYLQNLGQGPELLIRYENEEAVDDSQLPKDRFSAERLKGVDSTLKIQPAELGDSAVYLCASSSIAGGDQDTQYFGPGTRLTVL.

This sequence joins TRBV25-1 and TRBJ1-1, with D unclear. Per germline, CDR1 MGHDK and CDR2 SYGVNS. Trimming left V 2 bases short and J 7 bases short, with 8 bases between. CDR3 length equals 12 residues. The CDR3, as DNA: TGTGCCAGCAGTGAAGCGGGGAATGAAGCTTTCTTT. This codes for CASSEAGNEAFF.

J is TRBJ2-6 and V is TRBV27; D is undetermined. The CDR3 runs 20 residues. V was clipped by 2 bases and J by 0 bases, with 20 bases between them. CDR1 is MNHEY, CDR2 SMNVEV, per germline (reference sequence). The CDR3 reads CASSLNPGVPKSSGANVLTF. Here the CDR3 DNA reads TGTGCCAGCAGTTTAAACCCCGGTGTCCCAAAAAGCTCTGGGGCCAACGTCCTGACTTTC.

The V gene is TRBV11-2, the J gene TRBJ2-2; 10 bases match TRBD1. This CDR3 is 16 amino acids long. After removal of 5 bases from V and 6 bases from J, the junction contained 9 bases not matched to a gene. Germline CDR1 SGHAT, CDR2 FQNNGV. The CDR3 spells CASSRGQGGTAGELFF. As DNA, the CDR3 is TGTGCCAGCAGCCGCGGACAGGGGGGAACCGCCGGGGAGCTGTTTTTT. Filled out from reference TRBV11-2 and TRBJ2-2, the complete variable domain reads EAGVAQSPRYKIIEKRQSVAFWCNPISGHATLYWYQQILGQGPKLLIQFQNNGVVDDSQLPKDRFSAERLKGVDSTLKIQPAKLEDSAVYLCASSRGQGGTAGELFFGEGSRLTVL.

The chain recombines TRBV9 with TRBJ2-3; 9 bases agree with TRBD2. Germline V gives CDR1 SGDLS, CDR2 YYNGEE. CDR3 length: 14 amino acids. Losses at the gene ends were 3 bases for V and 4 bases for J; bases not matched to a gene: 3. For the CDR3, the DNA is TGTGCCAGCAGCGAGGGACTAGCTGCAGATACGCAGTATTTT. Its protein is CASSEGLAADTQYF.

The chain is built from TRBV18 and TRBJ1-2; TRBD1 aligns across 7 bases. Germline assignment: CDR1 KGHSH and CDR2 LQKENI. CDR3 length: 13 residues. V was clipped by 5 bases and J by 3 bases; unmatched bases: 3. CDR3 in DNA: TGTGCCAGCTCAACCGGGACAGACTATGGCTACACCTTC. This gives the protein CASSTGTDYGYTF.

CDR3 coding DNA: TGCGCCAGCAGCTTGGTAGCAGCGGGGGCCTCCGGGGAGCTGTTTTTT. Encoded protein: CASSLVAAGASGELFF. This rearrangement joins TRBV5-1 to TRBJ2-2; TRBD2 matches at 8 bases. This CDR3 contains 16 residues. Germline V gene sequence: CDR1 SGHRS, CDR2 YFSETQ. V lost 0 bases and J lost 6; bases outside the gene matches: 7.

J is TRBJ2-7 and V is TRBV2, with 8 bases fitting TRBD2. This CDR3 comprises 15 residues. Germline V CDR1 and CDR2: SNHLY, FYNNEI. The J segment lost 0 bases and the V segment lost 5 bases, leaving 6 bases of the junction unmatched. The CDR3 loop reads CASSFSGVSSYEQYF. The CDR3 bases are TGTGCCAGCAGTTTTAGCGGGGTAAGCTCCTACGAGCAGTACTTC.

The V call is TRBV6-5, the J call TRBJ1-6, with D tentatively TRBD1 (5 bases). The germline V gene has CDR1 MNHEY and CDR2 SVGAGI. The CDR3 loop spans 15 amino acids. V lost 1 base to trimming and J lost 10 bases, with 14 bases between them. CDR3: CASSYFLQGGSPLHF. CDR3 coding DNA: TGTGCCAGCAGTTACTTTCTCCAGGGTGGGTCACCCCTCCACTTT.

The genes are TRBV19 and TRBJ2-3; TRBD1 matches 10 bases. Germline-derived CDR1 and CDR2 are LNHDA and SQIVND (reference sequence). The ends lost 7 bases at V and 4 bases at J; junction bases unmatched: 5. The length of the CDR3 is 14 residues. CDR3 loop: CASTRDRGSDTQYF. In nucleotides, the CDR3 is TGTGCCAGTACTAGGGACAGGGGTTCAGATACGCAGTATTTT.

The gene calls are TRBV18 and TRBJ1-4; D may be TRBD1 (5 bases). V shed 2 bases and J shed 7 bases, with 11 bases lying between them. The CDR3 contains 14 residues. Germline values: CDR1 KGHSH, CDR2 LQKENI. This chain's CDR3 is CASSPRWQGEKLFF. CDR3 sequence (DNA): TGTGCCAGCTCACCAAGATGGCAGGGTGAAAAACTGTTTTTT.

The chain uses TRBV2 and TRBJ2-1; TRBD1 might be the D (5 bases). The V and J ends lost 6 bases and 9 bases respectively, with 9 bases between them. Germline CDR1 SNHLY, CDR2 FYNNEI. The CDR3 consists of 11 residues. CDR3 DNA sequence: TGTGCCAGCAGAGGACACTCTGAGCAGTTCTTC. This gives the protein CASRGHSEQFF.

The J gene is TRBJ2-1, the V gene TRBV6-1; no clear D gene. The CDR3 is made up of 14 amino acids. Trimming took 5 bases from V and 0 from J, leaving 8 bases between them. Germline V gene data show CDR1 as MNHNS and CDR2 as SASEGT. The CDR3, as DNA: TGTGCCAGCAGTACGCAGATCTCCTACAATGAGCAGTTCTTC. As protein: CASSTQISYNEQFF.

This rearrangement joins TRBV15 to TRBJ2-7; TRBD2 is a possible D gene (7 bases). Germline CDR1 LNHNV, CDR2 YYDKDF (reference sequence). This CDR3 is built from 14 residues. V lost 5 bases and J 4 bases, leaving 15 bases between the germline ends. The CDR3 reads CATSGGGGGYEQYF. CDR3 DNA: TGTGCCACCAGCGGAGGGGGGGGTGGATACGAGCAGTACTTC.

The chain uses TRBV19 and TRBJ1-2; tentative D call: TRBD1 (5 bases). The V end was cut by 2 bases, the J end by 1 base, with 11 bases between. The CDR3 contains 15 residues. Germline V lookup: CDR1 LNHDA, CDR2 SQIVND (reference sequence). CDR3 residues: CASSITNQGNYGYTF. CDR3 in DNA: TGTGCCAGTAGTATAACCAACCAGGGTAACTATGGCTACACCTTC.

The rearrangement uses TRBV9 and TRBJ2-2; D is unclear. Germline V gives CDR1 SGDLS, CDR2 YYNGEE. This CDR3 spans 15 amino acids. V was shortened by 0 bases and J by 2 bases, with 8 bases between the two germline ends. CDR3 bases: TGTGCCAGCAGCGTAGTAGAGAGAAACACCGGGGAGCTGTTTTTT. Residues: CASSVVERNTGELFF.

The V call is TRBV5-4, the J call TRBJ2-3, with 11 positions matching TRBD2. J was trimmed by 4 bases and V by 1 base; bases with no gene match: 2. CDR1 SGHNT and CDR2 YYREEE come from the germline V gene (reference sequence). The length of the CDR3 is 15 residues. This chain's CDR3 is CASSLTSGRSDTQYF. The DNA for the CDR3 is TGTGCCAGCAGCTTGACTAGCGGGAGATCAGATACGCAGTATTTT. The entire variable domain, with the rest obtained from reference TRBV5-4 and TRBJ2-3, is as follows: ETGVTQSPTHLIKTRGQQVTLRCSSQSGHNTVSWYQQALGQGPQFIFQYYREEENGRGNFPPRFSGLQFPNYSSELNVNALELDDSALYLCASSLTSGRSDTQYFGPGTRLTVL.

The DNA of the CDR3 is TGTGCCAGCAGCGTAGAGGGGCGACCGAACACCGGGGAGCTGTTTTTT. This encodes CASSVEGRPNTGELFF. This rearrangement joins TRBV9 to TRBJ2-2; possible D gene TRBD1, 5 bases. CDR1 is SGDLS and CDR2 is YYNGEE in the germline V gene. The CDR3 is 16 amino acids. V lost 0 bases to trimming and J lost 0 bases, with 9 bases between them.

The chain joins TRBV19 to TRBJ1-6, with no clear D. V dropped 3 bases and J dropped 0 bases, with 15 bases sitting between them. The CDR3 sequence is 18 residues long. Germline CDR1 reads LNHDA; CDR2 reads SQIVND (reference sequence). CDR3 bases: TGTGCCAGTAGTATTCGGTCGGGGTCGAGCTCCTATAATTCACCCCTCCACTTT. It is translated as CASSIRSGSSSYNSPLHF.

This clone was detected a few times. The chain has TRBV19 and TRBJ2-3, with 8 nucleotides matching TRBD2. The CDR3 covers 15 residues. The V gene end was trimmed by 3 bases and the J gene end by 1 base; junction bases not matched to a gene: 3. Germline V gives CDR1 LNHDA, CDR2 SQIVND (reference sequence). The CDR3 DNA reads as TGTGCCAGTAGTATGGGACTAGTCGGCACAGATACGCAGTATTTT. As protein: CASSMGLVGTDTQYF.

The V and J genes are TRBV13 and TRBJ2-2; D is perhaps TRBD2 (6 bases). Germline values: CDR1 PRHDT, CDR2 FYEKMQ (reference sequence). This CDR3 is 15 amino acids long. DNA of the CDR3: TGTGCGACAACCCCGGAGGGGCCAGGGACCGGGGAGCTGTTTTTT. It encodes CATTPEGPGTGELFF.

This rearrangement joins TRBV7-2 to TRBJ2-5; D is perhaps TRBD1 (5 bases). Trimming removed 0 bases at V and 0 bases at J, with 14 bases between. CDR1 and CDR2 (germline): SGHTA, FQGNSA. The CDR3 sequence is 17 residues long. The CDR3 DNA sequence: TGTGCCAGCAGCTTAGCGGAACAGGCAAGGTACCAAGAGACCCAGTACTTC. Translating it yields CASSLAEQARYQETQYF.

This chain uses TRBV18 with TRBJ1-1; D possibly corresponds to TRBD1 (6 bases). CDR1 KGHSH and CDR2 LQKENI come from the germline V gene. The CDR3 has 14 residues. V gave up 3 bases and J gave up 3 bases, with 11 bases separating them. This CDR3 reads CASSPQGWDTEAFF. The DNA for the CDR3 is TGTGCCAGCTCACCCCAGGGGTGGGACACTGAAGCTTTCTTT.

The rearrangement joins TRBV30 to TRBJ2-4; D call uncertain. With 1 base removed from V and 0 bases from J, the gap between germline ends came to 4 bases. The CDR3 consists of 13 residues. CDR1 is GTSNPN and CDR2 is SVGIG in the germline V gene (reference sequence). The DNA of the CDR3 is TGTGCCTGGAGTGGGGCAGCCAAAAACATTCAGTACTTC. Amino acids: CAWSGAAKNIQYF.